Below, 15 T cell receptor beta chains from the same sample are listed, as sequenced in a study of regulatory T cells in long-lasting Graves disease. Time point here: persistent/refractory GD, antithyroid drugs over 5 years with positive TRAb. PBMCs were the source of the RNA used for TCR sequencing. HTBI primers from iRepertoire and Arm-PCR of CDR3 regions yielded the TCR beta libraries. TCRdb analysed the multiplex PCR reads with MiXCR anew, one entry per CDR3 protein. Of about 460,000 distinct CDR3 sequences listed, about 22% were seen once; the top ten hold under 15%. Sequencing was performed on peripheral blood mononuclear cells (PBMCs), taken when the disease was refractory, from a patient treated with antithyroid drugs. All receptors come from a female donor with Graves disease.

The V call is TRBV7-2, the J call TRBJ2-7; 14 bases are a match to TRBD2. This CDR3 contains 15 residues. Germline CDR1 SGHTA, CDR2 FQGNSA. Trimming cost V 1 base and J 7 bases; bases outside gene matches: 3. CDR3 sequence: CASSLGLAGGEEQYF. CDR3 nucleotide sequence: TGTGCCAGCAGCTTAGGACTAGCGGGAGGGGAGGAGCAGTACTTC.

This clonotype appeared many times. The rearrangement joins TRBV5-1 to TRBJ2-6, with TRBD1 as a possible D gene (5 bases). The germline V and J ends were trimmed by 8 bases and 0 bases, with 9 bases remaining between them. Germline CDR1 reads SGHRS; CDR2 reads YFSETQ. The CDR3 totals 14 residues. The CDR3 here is CASRQSSGANVLTF. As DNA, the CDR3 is TGCGCCAGTAGACAGTCCTCTGGGGCCAACGTCCTGACTTTC.

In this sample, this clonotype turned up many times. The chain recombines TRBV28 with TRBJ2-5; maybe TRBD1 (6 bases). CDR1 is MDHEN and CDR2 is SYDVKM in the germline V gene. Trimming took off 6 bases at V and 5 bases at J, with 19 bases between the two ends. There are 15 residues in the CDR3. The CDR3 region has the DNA TGTGCCAGCAGGTTGTTTGGGGGCCAGGGTGAGACCCAGTACTTC. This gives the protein CASRLFGGQGETQYF.

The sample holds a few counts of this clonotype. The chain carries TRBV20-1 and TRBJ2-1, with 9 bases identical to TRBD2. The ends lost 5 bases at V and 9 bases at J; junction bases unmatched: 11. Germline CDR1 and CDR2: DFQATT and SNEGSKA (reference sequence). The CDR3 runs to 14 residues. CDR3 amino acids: CSAVGLSGGVEQFF. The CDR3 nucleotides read TGCAGTGCTGTCGGCCTTAGCGGGGGAGTTGAGCAGTTCTTC.

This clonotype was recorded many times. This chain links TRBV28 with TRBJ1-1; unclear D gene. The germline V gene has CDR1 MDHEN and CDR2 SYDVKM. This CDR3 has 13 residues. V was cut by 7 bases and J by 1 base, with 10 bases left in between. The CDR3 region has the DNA TGTGCCAGCATGCTAGGCGGGAACACTGAAGCTTTCTTT. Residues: CASMLGGNTEAFF.

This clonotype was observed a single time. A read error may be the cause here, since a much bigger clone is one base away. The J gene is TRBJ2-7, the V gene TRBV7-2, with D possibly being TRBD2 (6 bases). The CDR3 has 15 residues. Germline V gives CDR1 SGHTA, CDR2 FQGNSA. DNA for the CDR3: TGTGCCAGCAGCTTAGGCGCGGGGAGCTCCCACGAGCAGTACTTC. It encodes CASSLGAGSSHEQYF.

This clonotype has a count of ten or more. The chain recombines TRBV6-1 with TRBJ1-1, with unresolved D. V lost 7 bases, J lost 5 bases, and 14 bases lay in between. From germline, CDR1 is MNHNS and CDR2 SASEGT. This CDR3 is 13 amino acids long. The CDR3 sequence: CASIQRSETEAFF. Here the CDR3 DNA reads TGTGCCAGCATCCAAAGGAGCGAGACTGAAGCTTTCTTT.

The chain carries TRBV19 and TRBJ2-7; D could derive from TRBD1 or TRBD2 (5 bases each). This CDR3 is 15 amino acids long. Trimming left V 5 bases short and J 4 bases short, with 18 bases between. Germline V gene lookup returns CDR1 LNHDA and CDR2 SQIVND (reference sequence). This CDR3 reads CASSPSGRGPYEQYF. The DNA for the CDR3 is TGTGCCAGTAGTCCCAGCGGACGGGGCCCTTACGAGCAGTACTTC.

CDR3 residues: CAWSFSGPNEAFF. In DNA, the CDR3 is TGTGCCTGGAGTTTCTCAGGGCCCAATGAAGCTTTCTTT. This chain links TRBV30 with TRBJ1-1, with D possibly being TRBD1 (5 bases). This CDR3 has 13 amino acids. V lost 2 bases, J lost 7 bases, and 14 bases lay in between. Germline CDR1 GTSNPN, CDR2 SVGIG (reference sequence).

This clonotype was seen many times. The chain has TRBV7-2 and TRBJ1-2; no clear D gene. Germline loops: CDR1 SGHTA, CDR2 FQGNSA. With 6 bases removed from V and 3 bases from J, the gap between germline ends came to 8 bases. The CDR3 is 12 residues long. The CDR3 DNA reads TGTGCCAGCAGTGGATCAGACTATGGCTACACCTTC. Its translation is CASSGSDYGYTF. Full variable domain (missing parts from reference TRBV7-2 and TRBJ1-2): GAGVSQSPSNKVTEKGKDVELRCDPISGHTALYWYRQSLGQGLEFLIYFQGNSAPDKSGLPSDRFSAERTGGSVSTLTIQRTQQEDSAVYLCASSGSDYGYTFGSGTRLTVV.

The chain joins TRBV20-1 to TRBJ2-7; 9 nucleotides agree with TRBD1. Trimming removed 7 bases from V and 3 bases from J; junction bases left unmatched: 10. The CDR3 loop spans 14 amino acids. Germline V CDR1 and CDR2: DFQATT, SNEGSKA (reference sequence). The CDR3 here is CSVSLRTGDYEQYF. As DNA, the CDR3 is TGCAGTGTCTCCCTCAGGACAGGGGACTACGAGCAGTACTTC.

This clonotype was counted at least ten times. CDR3 sequence reads: CSVESRTTYEQYF. CDR3 sequence (DNA): TGCAGCGTTGAAAGTCGGACAACCTACGAGCAGTACTTC. The chain combines TRBV29-1 with TRBJ2-7; TRBD1 is a possible D gene (5 bases). V lost 2 bases to trimming and J lost 2 bases, with 10 bases between them. CDR1 SQVTM and CDR2 ANQGSEA come from the germline V gene. The CDR3 is 13 residues long.

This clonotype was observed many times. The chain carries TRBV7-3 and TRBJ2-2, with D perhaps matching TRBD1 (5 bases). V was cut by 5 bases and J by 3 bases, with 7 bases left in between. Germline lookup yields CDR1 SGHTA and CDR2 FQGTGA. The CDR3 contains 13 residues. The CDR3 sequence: CASSPQDTGELFF. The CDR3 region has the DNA TGTGCCAGCAGCCCACAGGACACCGGGGAGCTGTTTTTT.

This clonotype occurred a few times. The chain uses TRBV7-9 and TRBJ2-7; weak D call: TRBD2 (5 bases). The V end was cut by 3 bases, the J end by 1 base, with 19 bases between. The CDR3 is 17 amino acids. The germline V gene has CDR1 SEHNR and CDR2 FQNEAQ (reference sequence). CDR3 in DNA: TGTGCCAGCAGCTTCATCGCGGAGGAAGGGCAGTCCTACGAGCAGTACTTC. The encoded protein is CASSFIAEEGQSYEQYF.

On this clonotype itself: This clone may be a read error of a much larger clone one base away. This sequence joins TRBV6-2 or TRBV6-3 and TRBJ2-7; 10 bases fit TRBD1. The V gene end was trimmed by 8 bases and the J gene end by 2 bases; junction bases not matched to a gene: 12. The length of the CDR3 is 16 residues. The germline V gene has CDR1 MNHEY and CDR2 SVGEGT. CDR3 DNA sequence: TGTGCCAGCGGCCTACCCTTGGACAGGGGGACCTACGAGCAGTACTTC. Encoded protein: CASGLPLDRGTYEQYF.